The clone carrying this T cell receptor beta chain showed up many times. The TCR beta CDR3 regions underwent amplification using RNA transcripts as the source. The study used the HTBI primer set for a first-round RT-PCR of the TCR CDR3. MiXCR, applied by TCRdb to the multiplex PCR reads, yields one record per CDR3 protein. The table shows 500,000 or so distinct CDR3 sequences, with more than 15% occurring only once. The data are from a study of T cells in Graves' hyperthyroidism and ophthalmopathy. At least 3 on the Clinical Activity Score was recorded for ophthalmopathy patients, who also had NOSPECS grade at least 4 and duration under 3 months. Germline CDR1 is SGHAT and CDR2 is FQNNGV. CDR3 length: 15 amino acids. V lost 1 base and J 4 bases, leaving 13 bases between the germline ends.

The clonotype was recovered from a woman between 18 and 30 years old with Graves' ophthalmopathy. The rearrangement links TRBV11-2 to TRBJ1-1, with unresolved D. Sequencing was done on a sample of blood. CDR3 in amino acids: CASSLGVYSGTEAFF. The DNA of the CDR3 is TGTGCCAGCAGCTTAGGAGTCTACTCGGGCACTGAAGCTTTCTTT. The whole variable domain, filled in from reference TRBV11-2 and TRBJ1-1, reads EAGVAQSPRYKIIEKRQSVAFWCNPISGHATLYWYQQILGQGPKLLIQFQNNGVVDDSQLPKDRFSAERLKGVDSTLKIQPAKLEDSAVYLCASSLGVYSGTEAFFGQGTRLTVV.